This T cell receptor beta chain was captured by sequencing in a study of T cells in narcolepsy. Clones were read by immunoSEQ multiplex PCR, and TCRdb kept only the in-frame ones, dropping some. The sample yields almost 25,000 clones, roughly two thirds seen once. The CDR3 is made up of 15 amino acids. The junction had 2 bases not matched to a gene; V was cut back by 6 bases and J by 4 bases. Germline CDR1 reads MNHEY; CDR2 reads SVGAGI. V is TRBV6-5 and J is TRBJ2-2; 13 nucleotides line up with TRBD2. This sequence originates from a human donor in good health. The source material was memory (CD45RA-) CD4+ T cells from blood. The CDR3 here is CASRGTSGITGELFF. The CDR3 DNA follows: TGTGCCAGCAGAGGGACTAGCGGGATCACCGGGGAGCTGTTTTTT.